Each of the 21 T cell receptor beta chains below was sequenced from the same sample in a study of blood T cell repertoires in COVID-19. TCRdb's table, derived via immunoSEQ multiplex PCR, lists solely in-frame clones and lacks some. Among 220,000 or so clones listed, around 83% were seen once. Material for sequencing was peripheral blood. The receptor set was obtained from a woman aged 45-59 years with COVID-19, enrolled during active disease.

The J gene is TRBJ1-6, the V gene TRBV11-2; TRBD1 might be the D (6 bases). The CDR3 contains 16 residues. The germline V gene encodes CDR1 SGHAT and CDR2 FQNNGV. Trimming pared 4 bases from V and 3 bases from J, leaving 13 bases between. The CDR3 spells CASSSLGGSYNSPLHF. CDR3 nucleotide sequence: TGTGCCAGCAGCTCCCTAGGGGGTAGCTATAATTCACCCCTCCACTTT.

The V gene is TRBV6-5, the J gene TRBJ1-3; D is unresolved. The CDR3 runs 13 residues. Looked up from germline, CDR1 is MNHEY and CDR2 is SVGAGI. This CDR3 reads CAAERDSGNTIYF. The CDR3 nucleotides are TGTGCTGCGGAGCGGGACTCTGGAAACACCATATATTTT.

The CDR3 is CASSFSSTGRWEKLFF. The CDR3 region has the DNA TGTGCCAGCAGTTTTTCTTCGACAGGGAGATGGGAAAAACTGTTTTTT. The genes are TRBV27 and TRBJ1-4, with 7 positions matching TRBD1. The CDR3 extends over 16 amino acids. J was trimmed by 8 bases and V by 3 bases; bases with no gene match: 12. The germline gives CDR1 MNHEY, CDR2 SMNVEV (reference sequence).

This clone has only one observation. The chain couples TRBV7-2 to TRBJ2-4; D is perhaps TRBD2 (6 bases). V dropped 1 base and J dropped 8 bases, with 15 bases sitting between them. Germline values: CDR1 SGHTA, CDR2 FQGNSA. The CDR3 is 15 residues long. The CDR3 coding sequence is TGTGCCAGCAGCTTAGGTGGGGGGACCCCCGACATTCAGTACTTC. Amino acid sequence: CASSLGGGTPDIQYF.

V and J are TRBV2 and TRBJ2-6, with D possibly TRBD1 on 5 matching bases. The V gene's germline CDR1 is SNHLY and CDR2 FYNNEI. The ends were cut back, 8 bases at V and 0 bases at J, with 11 bases in the middle. The CDR3 loop spans 15 amino acids. CDR3 sequence: CASFGHSSGANVLTF. For the CDR3, the DNA is TGTGCCAGCTTTGGACACTCCTCTGGGGCCAACGTCCTGACTTTC.

V and J are TRBV24-1 and TRBJ2-5, with D hard to call. The CDR3 has 13 amino acids. Trimming pared 1 base from V and 7 bases from J, leaving 9 bases between. The germline V gene encodes CDR1 KGHDR and CDR2 SFDVKD. The chain's CDR3 is CATSDFPAGTQYF. As DNA, the CDR3 is TGTGCCACCAGTGATTTCCCCGCCGGGACCCAGTACTTC.

V and J are TRBV5-8 and TRBJ1-2; 8 positions agree with TRBD1. The J segment lost 5 bases and the V segment lost 3 bases, leaving 3 bases of the junction unmatched. CDR1 is SGHTS and CDR2 is YDEGEE in the germline V gene. The length of the CDR3 is 13 residues. The CDR3 bases are TGTGCCAGCAGCTCCAGGGGGCCATATGGCTACACCTTC. Residues: CASSSRGPYGYTF.

The rearrangement uses TRBV18 and TRBJ2-3; 9 positions match TRBD2. Trimming at V came to 2 bases and at J to 1 base, leaving 7 bases not matched to a gene. The germline gives CDR1 KGHSH, CDR2 LQKENI. The CDR3 consists of 17 residues. CDR3 sequence (DNA): TGTGCCAGCTCACCAGGCGTGGCTAGCGGGGGCACAGATACGCAGTATTTT. This encodes CASSPGVASGGTDTQYF.

With respect to this clone: Other nucleotide sequences in the sample specify the same CDR3. This CDR3 reads CASSIGGYTEAFF. The CDR3 coding sequence is TGTGCCAGTAGTATAGGCGGATACACTGAAGCTTTCTTT. V usage is TRBV19 and J usage is TRBJ1-1; D remains unclear. This CDR3 has 13 amino acids. Germline V gives CDR1 LNHDA, CDR2 SQIVND (reference sequence). V lost 1 base to trimming and J lost 3 bases, with 6 bases between them.

The genes are TRBV3-1 (or the pseudogene TRBV3-2) and TRBJ1-1; a possible D gene is TRBD1 (5 bases). The CDR3 covers 14 residues. V dropped 2 bases and J dropped 5 bases, with 12 bases sitting between them. Germline CDR1 and CDR2: LGHDT and YNNKEL (reference sequence). As DNA, the CDR3 is TGTGCCAGCAGCCAACGCGGCGGGGGAACTGAAGCTTTCTTT. This encodes CASSQRGGGTEAFF.

The chain uses TRBV7-2 and TRBJ1-5; 10 nucleotides agree with TRBD1. This CDR3 comprises 12 residues. The ends lost 4 bases at V and 12 bases at J; junction bases unmatched: 3. Germline V gene lookup returns CDR1 SGHTA and CDR2 FQGNSA. The CDR3 DNA sequence: TGTGCCAGCAGCTCGACAGGGGGCCACCAGCATTTT. It specifies CASSSTGGHQHF.

This clone appeared a single time. The chain couples TRBV19 to TRBJ2-3; unclear D gene. The CDR3 runs 13 residues. Germline CDR1 is LNHDA and CDR2 is SQIVND (reference sequence). V lost 3 bases, J lost 1 base, and 5 bases lay in between. The DNA for the CDR3 is TGTGCCAGTAGTATTGGGCGCACAGATACGCAGTATTTT. This encodes CASSIGRTDTQYF. The full variable domain, completed using reference TRBV19 and TRBJ2-3, is DGGITQSPKYLFRKEGQNVTLSCEQNLNHDAMYWYRQDPGQGLRLIYYSQIVNDFQKGDIAEGYSVSREKKESFPLTVTSAQKNPTAFYLCASSIGRTDTQYFGPGTRLTVL.

This chain connects TRBV5-4 to TRBJ2-2, with D possibly matching TRBD2 (6 bases). Germline V lookup: CDR1 SGHNT, CDR2 YYREEE (reference sequence). V was cut by 3 bases and J by 3 bases, with 12 bases left in between. The CDR3 consists of 15 residues. CDR3 nucleotides: TGTGCCAGCAGCTCTAACGGGGGTTACACCGGGGAGCTGTTTTTT. This gives the protein CASSSNGGYTGELFF.

V is TRBV28 and J is TRBJ1-1; no firm D call. Germline-derived CDR1 and CDR2 are MDHEN and SYDVKM. The CDR3 has 13 residues. Trimming cost V 4 bases and J 0 bases, with 6 bases left between them. CDR3 protein: CASSSSLNTEAFF. For the CDR3, the DNA is TGTGCCAGCAGTTCCTCGTTGAACACTGAAGCTTTCTTT.

The rearrangement uses TRBV6-1 and TRBJ2-3; no clear D gene. V was shortened by 3 bases and J by 7 bases, with 5 bases between the two germline ends. The CDR3 length is 11 residues. The V gene's germline CDR1 is MNHNS and CDR2 SASEGT. This chain's CDR3 is CASSDMYTQYF. The CDR3 DNA is TGTGCCAGCAGTGATATGTATACGCAGTATTTT.

V is TRBV5-4 and J is TRBJ2-3; 12 bases line up with TRBD2. Trimming cost V 1 base and J 8 bases; bases outside gene matches: 8. Germline CDR1 SGHNT, CDR2 YYREEE (reference sequence). The CDR3 loop spans 16 amino acids. Written as DNA, the CDR3 is TGTGCCAGCAGCTTGTCTAGCGGGGGGGCTGGACGTACGCAGTATTTT. It yields the protein CASSLSSGGAGRTQYF.

The rearrangement uses TRBV3-1 (or the pseudogene TRBV3-2) and TRBJ1-1; D is perhaps TRBD1 (5 bases). Per germline, CDR1 LGHDT and CDR2 YNNKEL (reference sequence). Trimming shortened V by 4 bases and J by 2 bases, and 17 bases separated the two germline ends. The length of the CDR3 is 16 residues. CDR3 sequence (DNA): TGTGCCAGCAGCCCACCGGAGGGGCCTACCAACACTGAAGCTTTCTTT. Translation: CASSPPEGPTNTEAFF.

This clone was recorded only once. V and J are TRBV15 and TRBJ2-3; D is possibly TRBD1 (6 bases). Trimming took off 3 bases at V and 2 bases at J, with 12 bases between the two ends. This CDR3 contains 15 residues. Germline CDR1 and CDR2: LNHNV and YYDKDF (reference sequence). The DNA of the CDR3 is TGTGCCACCAGCAGCCGGGACACGCACACAGATACGCAGTATTTT. It is translated as CATSSRDTHTDTQYF. The full variable domain, completed using reference TRBV15 and TRBJ2-3, is DAMVIQNPRYQVTQFGKPVTLSCSQTLNHNVMYWYQQKSSQAPKLLFHYYDKDFNNEADTPDNFQSRRPNTSFCFLDIRSPGLGDTAMYLCATSSRDTHTDTQYFGPGTRLTVL.

This clone has just one count. The chain links TRBV10-3 to TRBJ1-6; 7 bases agree with TRBD1. The germline CDR1 and CDR2 sequences are ENHRY and SYGVKD. V was clipped by 8 bases and J by 6 bases; unmatched bases: 10. The CDR3 totals 15 residues. The CDR3 loop is CAIGETGMGNSPLHF. The CDR3 DNA reads as TGTGCCATCGGGGAGACAGGGATGGGTAATTCACCCCTCCACTTT.

V gene TRBV7-9 combines with J gene TRBJ1-2; D is perhaps TRBD1 (5 bases). Between the trimmed V and J ends, which lost 0 bases and 7 bases, there was a span of 12 bases. Looked up from germline, CDR1 is SEHNR and CDR2 is FQNEAQ (reference sequence). The CDR3 runs to 14 residues. The CDR3: CASSLARTTSGYTF. In nucleotides, the CDR3 is TGTGCCAGCAGCTTAGCGAGGACAACGTCTGGCTACACCTTC.

The chain couples TRBV5-1 to TRBJ2-7; possible D gene TRBD1, 6 bases. V lost 0 bases, J lost 4 bases, and 17 bases lay in between. The CDR3 contains 16 residues. CDR1 is SGHRS and CDR2 is YFSETQ in the germline V gene. Here the CDR3 reads CASSLAGGTGPYEQYF. CDR3 DNA sequence: TGCGCCAGCAGCTTGGCTGGGGGCACCGGGCCATACGAGCAGTACTTC.